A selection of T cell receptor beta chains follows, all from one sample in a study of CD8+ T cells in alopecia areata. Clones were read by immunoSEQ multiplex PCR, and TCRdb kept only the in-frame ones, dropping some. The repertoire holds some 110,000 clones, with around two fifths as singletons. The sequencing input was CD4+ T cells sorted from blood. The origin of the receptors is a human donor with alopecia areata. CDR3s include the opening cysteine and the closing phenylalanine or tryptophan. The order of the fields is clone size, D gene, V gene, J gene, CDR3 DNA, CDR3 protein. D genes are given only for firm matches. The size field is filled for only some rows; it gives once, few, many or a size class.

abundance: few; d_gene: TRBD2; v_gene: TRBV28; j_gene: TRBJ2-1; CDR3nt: TGTGCCAGCAGTCTGCGGACTAGCGGGGGTATAGATGAGCAGTTCTTC; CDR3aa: CASSLRTSGGIDEQFF
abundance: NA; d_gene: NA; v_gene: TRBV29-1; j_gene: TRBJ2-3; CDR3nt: TGCAGCGTTGCAGAGAGATACACAGATACGCAGTATTTT; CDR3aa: CSVAERYTDTQYF
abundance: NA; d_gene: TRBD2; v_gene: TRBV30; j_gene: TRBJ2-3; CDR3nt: TGTGCCTGGAGTGTAGGGACTAGCGGGAGAGGTACGCAGTATTTT; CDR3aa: CAWSVGTSGRGTQYF
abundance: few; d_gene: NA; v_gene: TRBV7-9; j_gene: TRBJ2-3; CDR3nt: TGTGCCAGCAGCTTAACAGGGAGCGCAGATACGCAGTATTTT; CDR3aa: CASSLTGSADTQYF
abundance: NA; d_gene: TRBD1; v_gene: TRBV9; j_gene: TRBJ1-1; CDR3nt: TGTGCCAGCAGCGTAGACGGACAGGTCTTGAGGGGCACTGAAGCTTTCTTT; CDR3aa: CASSVDGQVLRGTEAFF
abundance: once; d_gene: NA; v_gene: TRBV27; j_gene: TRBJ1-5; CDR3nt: TGTGCCAGCAGGACGTCGGGCCAGCCCCAGCATTTT; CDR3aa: CASRTSGQPQHF
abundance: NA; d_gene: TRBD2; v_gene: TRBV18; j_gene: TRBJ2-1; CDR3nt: TGTGCCAGCTCACCCCCCTCGGGAGGCGGGAAGCATGAGCAGTTCTTC; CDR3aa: CASSPPSGGGKHEQFF
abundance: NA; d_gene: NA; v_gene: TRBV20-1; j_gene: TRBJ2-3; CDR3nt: TGCAGTGCTTTACGGGGAGATACGCAGTATTTT; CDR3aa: CSALRGDTQYF
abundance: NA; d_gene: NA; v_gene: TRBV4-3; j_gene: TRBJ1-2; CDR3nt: TGCGCCAGCAGCCAAGAACCGAGGAGAAGCTATGGCTACACCTTC; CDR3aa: CASSQEPRRSYGYTF
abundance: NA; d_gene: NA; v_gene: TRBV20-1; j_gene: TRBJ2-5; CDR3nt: TGCAGTGCTAGTGGAGAGACCCAGTACTTC; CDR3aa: CSASGETQYF